This TCR beta chain was captured by sequencing in a study of T-cell reconstitution after alpha-beta-depleted transplantation in children. During its preparation, the TCRbeta library received unique molecular identifiers. TCRdb independently ran MiXCR on the PCR reads; one entry per CDR3 protein. Among some 550,000 distinct CDR3 sequences listed, roughly 18% were seen once. The CDR3 spans 16 residues. Trimming took off 1 base at V and 5 bases at J, with 14 bases between the two ends. Germline CDR1 is SGHTA and CDR2 is FQGNSA. This clonotype has just a few counts. This receptor was identified in a human donor who donated a stem cell graft to a child with acute lymphoblastic leukemia. The material sequenced was PBMCs from the stem cell graft donor, taken from the stem cell graft. This rearrangement joins TRBV7-2 to TRBJ1-4; D is perhaps TRBD1 (5 bases). Here the CDR3 DNA reads TGTGCCAGCAGCTTAGATGGCGGCAGGACAAATGAAAAACTGTTTTTT. Its translation is CASSLDGGRTNEKLFF.